The 12 T cell receptor beta chains below come from one sample, sequenced in a study of blood T cell repertoires in COVID-19. Libraries were prepared by immunoSEQ multiplex PCR; TCRdb keeps only in-frame clonotypes and omits some of them. The data show some 180,000 clones, more than 70% seen once. The sequencing input was peripheral blood. All receptors derive from a man aged 35-49 years with active or convalescent COVID-19.

This clone was detected once. This chain connects TRBV15 to TRBJ1-4; D might be TRBD1 (5 bases). CDR1 LNHNV and CDR2 YYDKDF come from the germline V gene (reference sequence). V lost 3 bases and J 8 bases, leaving 16 bases between the germline ends. The CDR3 consists of 15 residues. CDR3 residues: CATSRGTPGREKLFF. For the CDR3, the DNA is TGTGCCACCAGCAGGGGGACTCCCGGACGGGAAAAACTGTTTTTT.

The CDR3 nucleotides are TGTGCCACCAGCAGAGGGGACAGGGACACCGGGGAGCTGTTTTTT. This codes for CATSRGDRDTGELFF. J is TRBJ2-2 and V is TRBV15; 9 bases are a match to TRBD1. Germline loops: CDR1 LNHNV, CDR2 YYDKDF (reference sequence). The CDR3 length is 15 residues. Trimming removed 1 base from V and 3 bases from J; junction bases left unmatched: 0.

This rearrangement joins TRBV3-1 (or the pseudogene TRBV3-2) to TRBJ1-4; D gene uncertain. Germline V CDR1 and CDR2: LGHDT, YNNKEL (reference sequence). The CDR3 loop spans 16 amino acids. Between the trimmed V and J ends, which lost 1 base and 8 bases, there was a span of 17 bases. The CDR3 DNA reads as TGTGCCAGCAGCCAAGCTTCCGGGAGAACTAGAGAAAAACTGTTTTTT. This encodes CASSQASGRTREKLFF.

J is TRBJ2-3 and V is TRBV2, with 11 positions matching TRBD1. This CDR3 has 16 residues. From germline, CDR1 is SNHLY and CDR2 FYNNEI. Trimming took 3 bases from V and 6 from J; bases not matched to a gene: 8. This CDR3 reads CASSDRTGGVGDTQYF. CDR3 DNA: TGTGCCAGCAGTGACCGGACAGGGGGCGTGGGTGATACGCAGTATTTT. Based on the CDR3 plus reference TRBV2 and TRBJ2-3, the full variable domain is EPEVTQTPSHQVTQMGQEVILRCVPISNHLYFYWYRQILGQKVEFLVSFYNNEISEKSEIFDDQFSVERPDGSNFTLKIRSTKLEDSAMYFCASSDRTGGVGDTQYFGPGTRLTVL.

This chain links TRBV2 with TRBJ1-4; D call uncertain. V was cut by 3 bases and J by 6 bases, with 17 bases left in between. Germline lookup yields CDR1 SNHLY and CDR2 FYNNEI. The CDR3 spans 16 residues. The CDR3 protein is CASSEPTQGRDEKLFF. CDR3 nucleotide sequence: TGTGCCAGCAGTGAGCCGACTCAAGGGCGGGATGAAAAACTGTTTTTT.

The chain recombines TRBV25-1 with TRBJ2-5; 8 nucleotides align to TRBD1. The CDR3 is 13 residues long. Germline CDR1 and CDR2: MGHDK and SYGVNS. J lost 5 bases, V lost 6 bases, and 5 bases had no gene match. CDR3 nucleotide sequence: TGTGCCAGCAGCGACAGGGGCTGGGAGACCCAGTACTTC. This encodes CASSDRGWETQYF.

This chain uses TRBV18 with TRBJ2-5; 11 bases map to TRBD2. J gave up 1 base and V 2 bases, and 6 bases lay outside the gene matches. Germline CDR1 is KGHSH and CDR2 is LQKENI. The CDR3 is made up of 17 amino acids. CDR3 bases: TGTGCCAGCTCACCAAAGATCCTAGCGGGAGGCCAAGAGACCCAGTACTTC. Translation: CASSPKILAGGQETQYF.

The gene calls are TRBV6-2 or TRBV6-3 and TRBJ1-6, with 10 nucleotides matching TRBD1. The CDR3 is 14 residues long. From germline, CDR1 is MNHEY and CDR2 SVGEGT. J was trimmed by 7 bases and V by 4 bases; bases with no gene match: 1. For the CDR3, the DNA is TGTGCCAGCAGTTGGACAGGGGGGAATTCACCCCTCCACTTT. Residues: CASSWTGGNSPLHF.

The chain carries TRBV5-4 and TRBJ2-3; D possibly corresponds to TRBD1 (6 bases). Germline V gene sequence: CDR1 SGHNT, CDR2 YYREEE (reference sequence). The CDR3 extends over 16 amino acids. Trimming removed 7 bases from V and 0 bases from J, with 18 bases in between. The CDR3 is CASGSMGARSTDTQYF. The CDR3 nucleotides are TGTGCCAGCGGCAGTATGGGGGCCCGCAGCACAGATACGCAGTATTTT.

The chain employs TRBV6-5 and TRBJ1-1; no firm D call. Germline V gene sequence: CDR1 MNHEY, CDR2 SVGAGI. The CDR3 has 13 amino acids. With 8 bases removed from V and 1 base from J, the gap between germline ends came to 11 bases. CDR3 residues: CASGLLGNTEAFF. CDR3 nucleotides: TGTGCCAGCGGGCTACTGGGGAACACTGAAGCTTTCTTT.

The chain is built from TRBV5-4 and TRBJ1-1; TRBD1 is a possible D gene (5 bases). CDR3 size: 14 residues. Per germline, CDR1 SGHNT and CDR2 YYREEE (reference sequence). Trimming took off 0 bases at V and 2 bases at J, with 8 bases between the two ends. Here the CDR3 DNA reads TGTGCCAGCAGCTTGGAACAGGCAAACACTGAAGCTTTCTTT. Protein sequence: CASSLEQANTEAFF.

The chain has TRBV3-1 (or the pseudogene TRBV3-2) and TRBJ1-1; 10 nucleotides match TRBD1. The CDR3 totals 13 residues. Germline V lookup: CDR1 LGHDT, CDR2 YNNKEL (reference sequence). The J segment lost 9 bases and the V segment lost 6 bases, leaving 7 bases of the junction unmatched. DNA of the CDR3: TGTGCCAGCAGTCGGGACAGGGGCTTGAAAGCTTTCTTT. Translating it yields CASSRDRGLKAFF.